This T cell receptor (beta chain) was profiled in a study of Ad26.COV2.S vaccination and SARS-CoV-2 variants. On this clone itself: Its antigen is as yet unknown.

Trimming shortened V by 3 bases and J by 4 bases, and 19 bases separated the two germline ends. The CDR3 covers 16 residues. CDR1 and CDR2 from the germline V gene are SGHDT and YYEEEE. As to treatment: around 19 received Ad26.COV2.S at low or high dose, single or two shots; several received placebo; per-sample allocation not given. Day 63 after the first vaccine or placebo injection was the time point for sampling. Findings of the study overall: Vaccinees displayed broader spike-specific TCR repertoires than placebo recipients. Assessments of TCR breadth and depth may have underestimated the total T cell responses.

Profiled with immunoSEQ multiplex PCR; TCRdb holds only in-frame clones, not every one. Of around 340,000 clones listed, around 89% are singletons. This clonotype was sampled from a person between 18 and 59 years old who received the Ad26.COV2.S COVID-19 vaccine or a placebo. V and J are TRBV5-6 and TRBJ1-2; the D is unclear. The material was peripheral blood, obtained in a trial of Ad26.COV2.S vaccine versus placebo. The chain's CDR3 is CASSSTHQQESYGYTF. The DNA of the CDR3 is TGTGCCAGCAGCTCGACACACCAACAAGAAAGCTATGGCTACACCTTC.